The 31 T cell receptor beta chains in this list originate from one sample, sequenced in a study of vaccination effects on CD4 cells after COVID-19. These receptors are not linked to any known antigen. TCRdb's table, derived via immunoSEQ multiplex PCR, lists solely in-frame clones and lacks some. The profile shows more than 55,000 clones, around 84% of them singletons. Subsequent to 10 days of culture, CD4+ T cells were isolated. All participants had two doses of either the BNT162b2 or mRNA-1273 vaccine. The sample here was CD4+ T cells from PBMCs cultured without peptide, taken after COVID-19 vaccination. Every receptor here comes from a human donor who received a COVID-19 vaccine.

J is TRBJ2-2 and V is TRBV24-1; 11 nucleotides agree with TRBD2. Germline V gene sequence: CDR1 KGHDR, CDR2 SFDVKD. Losses at the gene ends were 1 base for V and 3 bases for J; bases not matched to a gene: 6. The CDR3 extends over 18 amino acids. Here the CDR3 DNA reads TGTGCCACCAGTGATTTACATAGCGGGAGGGCCGACACCGGGGAGCTGTTTTTT. This gives the protein CATSDLHSGRADTGELFF.

This clone was counted only a few times. This chain joins TRBV14 and TRBJ2-2; D unclear. The V and J ends lost 0 bases and 4 bases respectively, with 9 bases between them. This CDR3 has 15 amino acids. CDR1 is SGHDN, CDR2 FVKESK, per germline. CDR3 region: CASSQDLLSTGELFF. The CDR3, as DNA: TGTGCCAGCAGCCAAGATCTCCTTTCCACCGGGGAGCTGTTTTTT.

CDR3 nucleotides: TGTGCCAGCAGTACCTCCGGACAGGGGGCGCGGGGAGAGCAGTACTTC. This gives the protein CASSTSGQGARGEQYF. The chain joins TRBV6-6 to TRBJ2-7, with 11 bases fitting TRBD1. The CDR3 extends over 16 amino acids. V was pared by 5 bases and J by 7 bases, with 13 bases of the junction left unmatched. Looked up from germline, CDR1 is MNHNY and CDR2 is SVGAGI (reference sequence).

This clone was seen only once. The chain links TRBV6-5 to TRBJ2-7; TRBD1 is a possible D gene (6 bases). CDR1 is MNHEY, CDR2 SVGAGI, per germline. There are 12 residues in the CDR3. V dropped 6 bases and J dropped 6 bases, with 12 bases sitting between them. The CDR3 nucleotides are TGTGCCAGCAGCCACAACAGGGTCGAGCAGTACTTC. It codes for CASSHNRVEQYF.

The table lists this clone with a count of one. The rearrangement uses TRBV10-3 and TRBJ1-2; tentatively, D is TRBD1 (6 bases). CDR3 size: 13 residues. The V gene lost 4 bases and the J gene lost 2 bases, with 8 bases spanning the gap. Looked up from germline, CDR1 is ENHRY and CDR2 is SYGVKD. The CDR3 here is CAISAGANYGYTF. CDR3 in DNA: TGTGCCATCAGTGCAGGGGCGAACTATGGCTACACCTTC.

In this sample, this clone turned up a few times. The chain employs TRBV27 and TRBJ1-5; a possible D gene is TRBD1 (6 bases). CDR1 and CDR2 (germline): MNHEY, SMNVEV (reference sequence). The CDR3 loop spans 15 amino acids. Trimming cost V 6 bases and J 2 bases, with 14 bases left between them. The CDR3 DNA follows: TGTGCCAGCAGGGCCGGGGGCGGGCGCAATCAGCCCCAGCATTTT. Translation: CASRAGGGRNQPQHF.

This chain uses TRBV10-3 with TRBJ1-1; D is unresolved. Trimming cost V 7 bases and J 0 bases, with 9 bases left between them. CDR1 ENHRY and CDR2 SYGVKD come from the germline V gene. The CDR3 covers 13 residues. CDR3 in amino acids: CAIKENMNTEAFF. The CDR3 bases are TGTGCCATCAAGGAGAACATGAACACTGAAGCTTTCTTT.

The V gene is TRBV6-2 or TRBV6-3, the J gene TRBJ2-1; 8 bases are shared with TRBD2. The CDR3 has 19 residues. J lost 0 bases, V lost 4 bases, and 14 bases had no gene match. Germline V CDR1 and CDR2: MNHEY, SVGEGT. The CDR3 loop reads CASSSPRPGRVGSYNEQFF. The CDR3 nucleotides read TGTGCCAGCAGTTCTCCCCGCCCCGGGAGGGTAGGCTCCTACAATGAGCAGTTCTTC.

This chain links TRBV19 with TRBJ2-1; no definite D call. Looked up from germline, CDR1 is LNHDA and CDR2 is SQIVND (reference sequence). The CDR3 has 16 amino acids. With 6 bases removed from V and 2 bases from J, the gap between germline ends came to 17 bases. CDR3 in DNA: TGTGCCAGTAGCCCCCCCGGGCTACTGACCTACAATGAGCAGTTCTTC. Translating it yields CASSPPGLLTYNEQFF.

The chain recombines TRBV2 with TRBJ1-1; D call uncertain. CDR1 is SNHLY, CDR2 FYNNEI, per germline. V was cut by 8 bases and J by 8 bases, with 6 bases left in between. This CDR3 has 9 amino acids. The CDR3 reads CASGREAFF. Written as DNA, the CDR3 is TGTGCCAGCGGTAGGGAAGCTTTCTTT.

The genes are TRBV7-9 and TRBJ2-1; 16 nucleotides match TRBD2. Germline V gene data show CDR1 as SEHNR and CDR2 as FQNEAQ (reference sequence). This CDR3 is built from 16 residues. J lost 8 bases, V lost 6 bases, and 7 bases had no gene match. The chain's CDR3 is CASRGTSGRAADEQFF. The CDR3 DNA is TGTGCCAGCAGGGGGACTAGCGGGAGGGCGGCGGATGAGCAGTTCTTC.

The CDR3, as DNA: TGTGCCACCAGCAGAGGGGGGACAGGGGGCAAAGAGCAGTACTTC. Protein: CATSRGGTGGKEQYF. The V gene is TRBV15, the J gene TRBJ2-7; 12 bases are a match to TRBD1. The V and J ends lost 1 base and 7 bases, in that order; junction bases with no gene match: 5. Germline V CDR1 and CDR2: LNHNV, YYDKDF (reference sequence). This CDR3 region has 15 residues.

This clone came up once. V usage is TRBV7-8 and J usage is TRBJ1-1; 7 bases agree with TRBD1. This CDR3 spans 14 amino acids. V gave up 0 bases and J gave up 5 bases; unmatched junction bases: 3. Germline V CDR1 and CDR2: SGHVS, FQNEAQ. CDR3 in amino acids: CASSLARGRTEAFF. CDR3 coding DNA: TGTGCCAGCAGCTTAGCCAGGGGGAGGACTGAAGCTTTCTTT.

This chain joins TRBV5-5 and TRBJ1-1; D ambiguous. This CDR3 spans 13 amino acids. With 0 bases removed from V and 4 bases from J, the gap between germline ends came to 7 bases. Germline CDR1 reads SGHKS; CDR2 reads YYEKEE (reference sequence). CDR3 coding DNA: TGTGCCAGCAGCTTGGTTTGGGGCACTGAAGCTTTCTTT. This gives the protein CASSLVWGTEAFF.

The chain has TRBV10-3 and TRBJ1-5; D gene ambiguous. The V and J ends lost 0 bases and 5 bases respectively, with 11 bases between them. The CDR3 length is 15 residues. The germline V gene has CDR1 ENHRY and CDR2 SYGVKD. CDR3 bases: TGTGCCATCAGTGAGTCGGCTGGGTTTTATCAGCCCCAGCATTTT. Amino acids: CAISESAGFYQPQHF.

This clone was observed a handful of times. The chain joins TRBV3-1 (or the pseudogene TRBV3-2) to TRBJ2-7, with 9 bases identical to TRBD2. With V trimmed by 5 bases and J by 9 bases, 5 bases remained unmatched. Germline V gene lookup returns CDR1 LGHDT and CDR2 YNNKEL (reference sequence). The CDR3 spans 12 residues. The CDR3 DNA is TGTGCCAGCAGCACGCGGACTAGCGTGCAGTACTTC. Protein: CASSTRTSVQYF.

This clone was seen only a few times. The chain employs TRBV19 and TRBJ1-5; tentatively, D is TRBD1 (5 bases). Trimming stripped 4 bases from V and 4 bases from J, with 11 bases between. This CDR3 has 14 amino acids. Germline V lookup: CDR1 LNHDA, CDR2 SQIVND (reference sequence). Written as DNA, the CDR3 is TGTGCCAGTAGTACCTACGACAGAAATCAGCCCCAGCATTTT. Its translation: CASSTYDRNQPQHF. The full variable domain, rest sourced from reference TRBV19 and TRBJ1-5, is DGGITQSPKYLFRKEGQNVTLSCEQNLNHDAMYWYRQDPGQGLRLIYYSQIVNDFQKGDIAEGYSVSREKKESFPLTVTSAQKNPTAFYLCASSTYDRNQPQHFGDGTRLSIL.

The chain recombines TRBV27 with TRBJ2-2; D unresolved. The length of the CDR3 is 13 residues. Germline V CDR1 and CDR2: MNHEY, SMNVEV (reference sequence). V was pared by 2 bases and J by 6 bases, with 7 bases between. CDR3 nucleotide sequence: TGTGCCAGCAGTTTAAGGCTGTCCGGGGAGCTGTTTTTT. Protein sequence: CASSLRLSGELFF.

The CDR3 coding sequence is TGTGCCAGTAGTACCCTTTGGACAGGGCATAATTCACCCCTCCACTTT. Amino acids: CASSTLWTGHNSPLHF. This chain links TRBV19 with TRBJ1-6, with 8 bases fitting TRBD1. The V and J ends lost 4 bases and 5 bases, in that order; junction bases with no gene match: 7. Germline CDR1 LNHDA, CDR2 SQIVND (reference sequence). The CDR3 is made up of 16 amino acids.

The chain combines TRBV6-5 with TRBJ1-5; 8 bases line up with TRBD1. CDR3 length equals 14 residues. The germline V gene encodes CDR1 MNHEY and CDR2 SVGAGI. V lost 6 bases, J lost 7 bases, and 8 bases stayed unmatched. CDR3 amino acids: CASSHGQGEQPQHF. In nucleotides, the CDR3 is TGTGCCAGCAGCCACGGACAGGGTGAACAGCCCCAGCATTTT.

This clone is a singleton in its sample. The CDR3: CASRLGGNTEAFF. The CDR3 nucleotides read TGTGCCAGCAGGCTTGGGGGGAACACTGAAGCTTTCTTT. The rearrangement joins TRBV12-3 or TRBV12-4 to TRBJ1-1; a weak D match, TRBD1 (5 bases). The CDR3 has 13 residues. V was shortened by 6 bases and J by 1 base, with 9 bases between the two germline ends.

The V and J genes are TRBV7-9 and TRBJ1-4, with 7 nucleotides matching TRBD1. V was pared by 5 bases and J by 7 bases, with 10 bases of the junction left unmatched. Germline values: CDR1 SEHNR, CDR2 FQNEAQ (reference sequence). CDR3 length equals 15 residues. In nucleotides, the CDR3 is TGTGCCAGCAGCACCCAAGGGACAGTAGGTGAAAAACTGTTTTTT. Its protein product is CASSTQGTVGEKLFF.

Only a few counts were recorded for this clone. V and J are TRBV2 and TRBJ2-1, with 11 bases matching TRBD2. The CDR3 contains 19 residues. Germline-derived CDR1 and CDR2 are SNHLY and FYNNEI. The trim removed 1 base at V and 0 bases at J, leaving 8 bases unmatched. The DNA of the CDR3 is TGTGCCAGCAGTGAAGGACTAGCGGGGCTAATGAACTCCTACAATGAGCAGTTCTTC. Protein sequence: CASSEGLAGLMNSYNEQFF.

Only a few counts were recorded for this clone. V usage is TRBV5-1 and J usage is TRBJ2-5; D call uncertain. Germline-derived CDR1 and CDR2 are SGHRS and YFSETQ. Deletions cut 4 bases from V and 2 bases from J, with 12 bases between. The CDR3 runs to 14 residues. The CDR3 DNA is TGCGCCAGCAGCCCCATACGAGTTCAAGAGACCCAGTACTTC. Residues: CASSPIRVQETQYF. The entire variable domain, with the rest obtained from reference TRBV5-1 and TRBJ2-5, is as follows: KAGVTQTPRYLIKTRGQQVTLSCSPISGHRSVSWYQQTPGQGLQFLFEYFSETQRNKGNFPGRFSGRQFSNSRSEMNVSTLELGDSALYLCASSPIRVQETQYFGPGTRLLVL.

This sequence joins TRBV19 and TRBJ2-7; D could derive from TRBD1 or TRBD2 (5 bases each). Germline V gene lookup returns CDR1 LNHDA and CDR2 SQIVND (reference sequence). V lost 2 bases and J 2 bases, leaving 13 bases between the germline ends. This CDR3 is built from 15 residues. The CDR3 reads CASSISPGPTYEQYF. The CDR3 bases are TGTGCCAGTAGTATATCACCGGGACCCACCTACGAGCAGTACTTC.

This chain links TRBV30 with TRBJ2-1; D is perhaps TRBD2 (6 bases). The CDR3 contains 15 residues. Germline V gene lookup returns CDR1 GTSNPN and CDR2 SVGIG (reference sequence). Trimming removed 0 bases at V and 9 bases at J, with 18 bases between. The CDR3 bases are TGTGCCTGGAGTGTACACGCGGGATCAAGGAGTGAGCAGTTCTTC. Translated, it gives CAWSVHAGSRSEQFF. The full variable domain, completed using reference TRBV30 and TRBJ2-1, is SQTIHQWPATLVQPVGSPLSLECTVEGTSNPNLYWYRQAAGRGLQLLFYSVGIGQISSEVPQNLSASRPQDRQFILSSKKLLLSDSGFYLCAWSVHAGSRSEQFFGPGTRLTVL.

This chain links TRBV9 with TRBJ2-2; D is possibly TRBD1 (5 bases). From germline, CDR1 is SGDLS and CDR2 YYNGEE. Trimming shortened V by 4 bases and J by 4 bases, and 14 bases separated the two germline ends. The CDR3 is 15 residues long. The DNA for the CDR3 is TGTGCCAGCAGCTCATCGACAGCACTCACCGGGGAGCTGTTTTTT. It translates to CASSSSTALTGELFF. Together with reference TRBV9 and TRBJ2-2, the CDR3 gives the full variable domain: DSGVTQTPKHLITATGQRVTLRCSPRSGDLSVYWYQQSLDQGLQFLIQYYNGEERAKGNILERFSAQQFPDLHSELNLSSLELGDSALYFCASSSSTALTGELFFGEGSRLTVL.

The CDR3 loop is CASSRDRGPAHGYTF. CDR3 sequence (DNA): TGTGCCAGCAGTAGAGACAGGGGGCCTGCCCATGGCTACACCTTC. V and J are TRBV2 and TRBJ1-2; 10 bases are a match to TRBD1. Trimming cost V 5 bases and J 6 bases; bases outside gene matches: 9. The CDR3 extends over 15 amino acids. Germline CDR1 reads SNHLY; CDR2 reads FYNNEI.

The chain combines TRBV2 with TRBJ2-7, with 8 bases lining up with TRBD1. The CDR3 extends over 15 amino acids. The V gene's germline CDR1 is SNHLY and CDR2 FYNNEI. The J segment lost 10 bases and the V segment lost 8 bases, leaving 19 bases of the junction unmatched. CDR3 coding DNA: TGTGCCAGCGGGGCGATAGACAGGGGTGCCCTCCGCCAGTACTTC. It translates to CASGAIDRGALRQYF.

The table lists this clone with a few counts. V usage is TRBV29-1 and J usage is TRBJ1-4; TRBD1 agrees at 10 bases. J gave up 1 base and V 7 bases, and 9 bases lay outside the gene matches. The germline V gene encodes CDR1 SQVTM and CDR2 ANQGSEA. The CDR3 runs to 16 residues. CDR3 sequence reads: CSASGGQGRTNEKLFF. The CDR3 DNA is TGCAGCGCCAGCGGGGGACAGGGGAGAACTAATGAAAAACTGTTTTTT.

The chain has TRBV5-8 and TRBJ2-1; TRBD2 is a possible D gene (6 bases). The CDR3 covers 13 residues. Germline V lookup: CDR1 SGHTS, CDR2 YDEGEE. Trimming cost V 1 base and J 11 bases, with 13 bases left between them. The CDR3 sequence: CASSLFRESKQFF. In DNA, the CDR3 is TGTGCCAGCAGCTTGTTTCGGGAGTCCAAGCAGTTCTTC.